The text below deals with one T cell receptor beta chain. The CDR3 is made up of 16 amino acids. Germline CDR1 and CDR2: SGHAT and FQNNGV. With 0 bases removed from V and 2 bases from J, the gap between germline ends came to 13 bases. This sample is drawn from a study of control samples from healthy donors and cancer patients. Profiling relied on immunoSEQ multiplex PCR, and the TCRdb table lists in-frame clones only, not all of them. In the table there are around 59,000 clones, more than 85% of which are singletons. The chain combines TRBV11-2 with TRBJ1-1; D is ambiguous. The specimen was PBMCs. The source of this sequence is a man aged 40-49 years with colorectal cancer. The CDR3, as DNA: TGTGCCAGCAGCTTAGAATCCTTCACTAGCAACACTGAAGCTTTCTTT. This sequence encodes CASSLESFTSNTEAFF.